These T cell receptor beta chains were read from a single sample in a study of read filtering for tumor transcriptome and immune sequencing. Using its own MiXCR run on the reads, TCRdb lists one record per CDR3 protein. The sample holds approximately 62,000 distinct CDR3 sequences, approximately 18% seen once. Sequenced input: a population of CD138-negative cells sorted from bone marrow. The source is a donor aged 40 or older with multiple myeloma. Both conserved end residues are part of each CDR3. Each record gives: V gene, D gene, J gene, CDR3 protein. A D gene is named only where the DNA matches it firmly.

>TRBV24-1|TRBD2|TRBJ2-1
CATSDGGVGSGEQFF
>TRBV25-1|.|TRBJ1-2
CASSEFNSENYGYTF
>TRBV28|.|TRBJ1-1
CASSLPGIMNTEAFF
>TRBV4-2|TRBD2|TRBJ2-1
CASSQATSGGYNEQFF
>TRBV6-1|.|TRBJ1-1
CVSVTSLTEAFF
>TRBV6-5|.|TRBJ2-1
CASSYRELPSYNEQFF
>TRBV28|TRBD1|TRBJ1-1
CASSFGLSLFTGVPMDTEAFF
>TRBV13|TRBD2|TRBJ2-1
CASSPSGGYSYNEQFF
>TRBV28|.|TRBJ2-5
CASSFSGGQETQYF
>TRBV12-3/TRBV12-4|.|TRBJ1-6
CASSFEGVTRNSPLHF
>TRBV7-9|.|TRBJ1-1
CASSLKGDTEAFF
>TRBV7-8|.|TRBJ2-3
CASSSRRTSTDTQYF
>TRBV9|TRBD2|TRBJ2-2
CASSQNAGDAGELFF
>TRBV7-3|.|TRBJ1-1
CASRYSVSAEAFF
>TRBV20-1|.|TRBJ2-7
CSASGDPHPREQYF
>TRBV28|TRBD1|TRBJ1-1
CASNLGDRADTEAFF
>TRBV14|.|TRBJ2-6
CASSPWTVSGANVLTF
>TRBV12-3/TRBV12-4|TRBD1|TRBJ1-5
CASSRQGGNQPQHF
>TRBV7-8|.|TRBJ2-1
CASSLSSSYNEQFF
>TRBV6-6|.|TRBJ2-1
CASSYLGVYEQFF
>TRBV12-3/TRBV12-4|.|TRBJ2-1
CASSLLGNEQFF
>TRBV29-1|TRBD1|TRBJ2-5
CSVRDSSRETQYF
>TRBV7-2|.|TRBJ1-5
CASSLWTENQPQHF
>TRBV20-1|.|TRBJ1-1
CSASRDADTEAFF
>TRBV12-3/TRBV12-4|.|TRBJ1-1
CASKVRGQNTEAFF